A selection of T cell receptor beta chains follows, all from one sample in a study of shared clonotypes between healthy human individuals. Repertoires were generated with immunoSEQ multiplex PCR, while TCRdb's copy carries only in-frame clones and drops some. The data contain about 560,000 clones, roughly four fifths of them seen just once; the ten biggest clones take up around 12%. The specimen sequenced was PBMCs. The receptors stem from a woman between 35 and 50 years old in good health. Some clones in this sample may be carry-over from other donors' samples. CDR3s include the opening cysteine and the closing phenylalanine or tryptophan. D genes are given only for firm matches. The size of a clone is reported for some rows only, either as once, few or many, or as a class for expanded clones.

>.|TRBJ1-1|TRBV5-1|.
CASSLALAEGTEAFF
TGCGCCAGCAGCTTGGCCCTGGCAGAGGGCACTGAAGCTTTCTTT
>few|TRBJ2-5|TRBV7-9|TRBD2
CASSLSSGKETQYF
TGTGCCAGCAGCTTATCTAGCGGGAAGGAGACCCAGTACTTC
>.|TRBJ1-1|TRBV2|TRBD1
CASSVQGGSTEAFF
TGTGCCAGCAGTGTCCAGGGGGGCAGCACTGAAGCTTTCTTT
>few|TRBJ1-2|TRBV5-1|.
CASSLASRDYGYTF
TGCGCCAGCAGCTTGGCCAGCAGGGACTATGGCTACACCTTC
>.|TRBJ2-2|TRBV11-2|.
CASSGELAGELFF
TGTGCCAGCAGCGGTGAGCTGGCCGGGGAGCTGTTTTTT
>.|TRBJ1-3|TRBV9|TRBD1
CASSARQGAGGNTIYF
TGTGCCAGCAGCGCACGACAGGGGGCTGGTGGAAACACCATATATTTT
>.|TRBJ2-7|TRBV19|.
CASSEGTSYEQYF
TGTGCCAGTAGTGAGGGCACTAGCTACGAGCAGTACTTC
>.|TRBJ2-1|TRBV6-4|.
CASSSVAYNEQFF
TGTGCCAGCAGTTCCGTTGCCTACAATGAGCAGTTCTTC
>.|TRBJ1-1|TRBV5-6|.
CASSPGYRGEAFF
TGTGCCAGCAGTCCAGGGTATAGGGGTGAAGCTTTCTTT
>few|TRBJ1-2|TRBV10-2|.
CASSGAGGGDGYTF
TGCGCCAGCAGTGGGGCCGGAGGCGGGGATGGCTACACCTTC
>.|TRBJ1-2|TRBV19|.
CASSIGANANYGYTF
TGTGCCAGTAGTATAGGGGCCAATGCTAACTATGGCTACACCTTC
>.|TRBJ2-7|TRBV4-1|TRBD2
CASSQAAGAPYEQYF
TGCGCCAGCAGCCAAGCGGCGGGAGCCCCCTACGAGCAGTACTTC
>.|TRBJ1-4|TRBV6-4|.
CASTSGGSNEKLFF
TGTGCCAGCACCTCTGGGGGCTCCAATGAAAAACTGTTTTTT
>.|TRBJ1-2|TRBV10-3|TRBD1
CAISKGQGTNYGYTF
TGTGCCATCAGTAAAGGACAGGGAACTAACTATGGCTACACCTTC
>.|TRBJ1-2|TRBV28|.
CATNRASNYGYTF
TGTGCCACTAATCGGGCATCTAACTATGGCTACACCTTC
>.|TRBJ2-2|TRBV16|TRBD2
CASSLLASTGELFF
TGTGCCAGCAGCCTACTAGCGAGCACCGGGGAGCTGTTTTTT
>few|TRBJ2-7|TRBV2|.
CASSVPLSYEQYF
TGTGCCAGCAGTGTGCCCCTGAGCTACGAGCAGTACTTC
>.|TRBJ1-4|TRBV29-1|.
CSASQTRDEKLFF
TGCAGCGCTTCTCAGACTCGGGATGAAAAACTGTTTTTT
>.|TRBJ1-2|TRBV29-1|TRBD1
CSVEDLGGVWGYTF
TGCAGCGTTGAAGATCTAGGGGGCGTGTGGGGCTACACCTTC
>.|TRBJ2-1|TRBV25-1|TRBD2
CASKPGLAGARQFF
TGTGCCAGCAAACCCGGACTAGCGGGAGCGAGGCAGTTCTTC
>.|TRBJ1-4|TRBV5-1|TRBD1
CASSLQTGQEKLFF
TGCGCCAGCAGCCTTCAGACAGGGCAGGAAAAACTGTTTTTT
>.|TRBJ2-1|TRBV10-3|TRBD2
CAISDAGTRSNEQFF
TGTGCCATCAGTGATGCCGGGACTAGATCCAATGAGCAGTTCTTC
>.|TRBJ2-3|TRBV28|TRBD2
CASIRLAGTDTQYF
TGTGCCAGCATTCGTCTAGCGGGAACAGATACGCAGTATTTT
>.|TRBJ2-6|TRBV21-1|.
CASSKRAPRVGPSGANVLTF
TGTGCCAGCAGCAAAAGGGCCCCCAGGGTAGGACCCTCTGGGGCCAACGTCCTGACTTTC
>.|TRBJ2-2|TRBV11-1|.
CASSSVRGSTGELFF
TGTGCCAGCAGCTCGGTCCGGGGAAGCACCGGGGAGCTGTTTTTT
>.|TRBJ2-2|TRBV19|.
CASSIYERTGELFF
TGTGCCAGTAGCATATATGAGCGAACCGGGGAGCTGTTTTTT
>.|TRBJ2-5|TRBV7-9|.
CASSPRDNWVETQYF
TGTGCCAGCAGCCCCCGTGACAATTGGGTCGAGACCCAGTACTTC
>.|TRBJ2-3|TRBV29-1|.
CSVGKGSSTDTQYF
TGCAGCGTTGGGAAGGGGTCTAGCACAGATACGCAGTATTTT
>.|TRBJ2-3|TRBV18|TRBD2
CASSPASGRDTQYF
TGTGCCAGCTCACCGGCTAGCGGGAGAGATACGCAGTATTTT
>.|TRBJ2-2|TRBV2|TRBD2
CASSWDYHTGELFF
TGTGCCAGCAGTTGGGACTATCACACCGGGGAGCTGTTTTTT
>few|TRBJ2-7|TRBV29-1|.
CSVGFDPYYEQYF
TGCAGCGTTGGATTTGACCCTTACTACGAGCAGTACTTC
>once|TRBJ2-7|TRBV28|.
CASSSTPGSEQYF
TGTGCCAGCAGTTCCACCCCCGGGAGTGAGCAGTACTTC
>.|TRBJ2-5|TRBV27|.
CASSLWDRKETQYF
TGTGCCAGCAGTTTGTGGGACCGAAAAGAGACCCAGTACTTC
>.|TRBJ2-7|TRBV10-3|.
CAISDYRVPSYEQYF
TGTGCCATCAGTGATTACAGGGTCCCGTCCTACGAGCAGTACTTC
>.|TRBJ1-5|TRBV7-3|TRBD1
CASSPTDRVNQPQHF
TGTGCCAGCAGCCCCACCGACAGGGTCAATCAGCCCCAGCATTTT
>once|TRBJ2-2|TRBV11-3|TRBD1
CASSWSSGQGITGELFF
TGTGCCAGCAGCTGGTCTTCGGGACAGGGAATAACCGGGGAGCTGTTTTTT
>.|TRBJ2-2|TRBV27|TRBD2
CASSFAGGLTGELFF
TGTGCCAGCAGTTTTGCGGGAGGGCTCACCGGGGAGCTGTTTTTT
>.|TRBJ1-1|TRBV5-8|.
CASTPDTEAFF
TGTGCCAGCACACCGGACACGGAAGCTTTCTTT
>.|TRBJ2-7|TRBV10-3|TRBD2
CATRTLAGRAGEQYF
TGTGCCACCCGTACCCTAGCCGGGAGGGCCGGGGAGCAGTACTTC
>.|TRBJ2-2|TRBV2|TRBD2
CASSFGLAGGVGELFF
TGTGCCAGCAGCTTCGGACTAGCGGGAGGGGTCGGGGAGCTGTTTTTT
>.|TRBJ2-1|TRBV2|TRBD1
CASSPKTGGSYNEQFF
TGTGCCAGCAGTCCTAAAACAGGGGGCTCCTACAATGAGCAGTTCTTC
>.|TRBJ2-7|TRBV25-1|.
CASSDRFGSYEQYF
TGTGCCAGCAGTGACAGGTTTGGCTCCTACGAGCAGTACTTC
>.|TRBJ2-7|TRBV18|.
CASSPEPSSYEQYF
TGTGCCAGCTCACCGGAACCGAGCTCCTACGAGCAGTACTTC
>.|TRBJ2-1|TRBV11-3|.
CASSLAGVSYNEQFF
TGTGCCAGCAGCTTAGCGGGAGTCTCCTACAATGAGCAGTTCTTC
>.|TRBJ2-5|TRBV11-2|TRBD2
CASSLDPGTSGRQYF
TGTGCCAGCAGCTTAGACCCCGGGACTAGCGGGAGACAGTACTTC
>few|TRBJ1-3|TRBV18|.
CASSPPRTGNTIYF
TGTGCCAGCTCACCCCCAAGGACTGGAAACACCATATATTTT
>few|TRBJ2-7|TRBV28|.
CASIRGRNSEQYF
TGTGCCAGCATCCGGGGGCGCAACTCCGAGCAGTACTTC
>.|TRBJ2-1|TRBV9|TRBD2
CASSAGLAGGPSYNEQFF
TGTGCCAGCAGCGCGGGACTAGCGGGAGGGCCCTCCTACAATGAGCAGTTCTTC
>.|TRBJ1-2|TRBV2|TRBD1
CASRRTETGRDGYTF
TGTGCCAGCAGACGCACCGAGACAGGGAGGGATGGCTACACCTTC
>once|TRBJ2-1|TRBV19|.
CASSIVPINEQFF
TGTGCCAGTAGTATAGTCCCGATCAATGAGCAGTTCTTC
>.|TRBJ2-3|TRBV28|TRBD1
CASSSTGERSATQYF
TGTGCCAGCAGTTCGACAGGGGAGCGATCGGCTACGCAGTATTTT
>.|TRBJ2-7|TRBV9|.
CASSVESGEGYEQYF
TGTGCCAGCAGCGTAGAGTCAGGGGAAGGCTACGAGCAGTACTTC
>.|TRBJ1-1|TRBV7-8|.
CASSSDRNTEAFF
TGTGCCAGCAGCTCTGACAGAAACACTGAAGCTTTCTTT
>.|TRBJ2-3|TRBV27|TRBD1
CASRRGQVTDTQYF
TGTGCCAGCAGGAGGGGGCAGGTCACAGATACGCAGTATTTT
>.|TRBJ2-7|TRBV5-8|.
CASSEPGASYEQYF
TGTGCCAGCAGCGAGCCAGGGGCTTCCTACGAGCAGTACTTC
>.|TRBJ2-1|TRBV10-3|TRBD2
CAIGEGGDNEQFF
TGTGCCATCGGGGAGGGAGGGGACAATGAGCAGTTCTTC
>.|TRBJ1-2|TRBV30|TRBD1
CAWSGQGFYGYTF
TGTGCCTGGAGTGGACAGGGCTTTTATGGCTACACCTTC
>.|TRBJ1-5|TRBV27|.
CASSSSWRQPQHF
TGTGCCAGCAGTTCGTCGTGGCGTCAGCCCCAGCATTTT
>.|TRBJ2-6|TRBV28|.
CASSSLPGRVSGANVLTF
TGTGCCAGCAGTTCTTTACCGGGGAGAGTATCTGGGGCCAACGTCCTGACTTTT